The 19 T cell receptor beta chains given below trace back to one sample, sequenced in a study of shared clonotypes between healthy human individuals. Naive CD8 cells lacked CD45RO and underwent positive selection for CCR7, leaving out terminally differentiated effector memory CD45RA+ cells. Profiling relied on immunoSEQ multiplex PCR, and the TCRdb table lists in-frame clones only, not all of them. The table has 2 million to 2.5 million clones, more than 85% seen once. Sequenced sample: naive CD8+ T cells from PBMCs. These TCRs come from a man younger than 35 in good health. Some clones in this sample may be carry-over from other donors' samples.

The rearrangement joins TRBV7-9 to TRBJ2-3; D uncertain. The CDR3 has 12 amino acids. With 0 bases removed from V and 10 bases from J, the gap between germline ends came to 8 bases. Germline CDR1 reads SEHNR; CDR2 reads FQNEAQ (reference sequence). The CDR3 loop reads CASSLASGSQYF. The CDR3 DNA reads TGTGCCAGCAGCTTAGCATCCGGTTCGCAGTATTTT.

The V call is TRBV27, the J call TRBJ2-7; tentative D call: TRBD1 (6 bases). The germline V and J ends were trimmed by 0 bases and 5 bases, with 14 bases remaining between them. The CDR3 contains 15 residues. Per germline, CDR1 MNHEY and CDR2 SMNVEV (reference sequence). CDR3 bases: TGTGCCAGCAGTTTATCTCCAGGGGTTAGGGACGAGCAGTACTTC. Amino acid sequence: CASSLSPGVRDEQYF.

V usage is TRBV9 and J usage is TRBJ2-2; 9 bases map to TRBD2. CDR1 is SGDLS, CDR2 YYNGEE, per germline. With V trimmed by 0 bases and J by 8 bases, 11 bases remained unmatched. The CDR3 has 17 residues. Here the CDR3 DNA reads TGTGCCAGCAGCGTAGGTCTAGCGGGACCGGTAACGGGGGAGCTGTTTTTT. Amino acid sequence: CASSVGLAGPVTGELFF.

The J gene is TRBJ2-1, the V gene TRBV6-5; 10 bases are a match to TRBD2. Germline values: CDR1 MNHEY, CDR2 SVGAGI. With 6 bases clipped from V and 8 bases from J, the junction kept 4 bases outside the gene matches. The CDR3 has 13 amino acids. CDR3 protein: CASRASGSYEQFF. DNA of the CDR3: TGTGCCAGCAGAGCTAGCGGGAGCTATGAGCAGTTCTTC.

The chain recombines TRBV7-8 with TRBJ2-3; D is possibly TRBD1 (5 bases). The CDR3 has 15 residues. Deletions cut 1 base from V and 4 bases from J, with 12 bases between. Germline values: CDR1 SGHVS, CDR2 FQNEAQ. The CDR3 reads CASSLGAGLSDTQYF. The DNA for the CDR3 is TGTGCCAGCAGCTTAGGGGCAGGGCTATCAGATACGCAGTATTTT.

The V gene is TRBV27, the J gene TRBJ2-7; no clear D gene. CDR3 length equals 13 residues. Germline assignment: CDR1 MNHEY and CDR2 SMNVEV (reference sequence). The germline V and J ends were trimmed by 4 bases and 2 bases, with 9 bases remaining between them. CDR3 residues: CASSWGWAYEQYF. CDR3 nucleotide sequence: TGTGCCAGCAGTTGGGGTTGGGCCTACGAGCAGTACTTC.

This chain uses TRBV11-2 with TRBJ2-3; D perhaps matches TRBD2 (6 bases). Trimming left V 4 bases short and J 3 bases short, with 11 bases between. This CDR3 has 14 residues. The V gene's germline CDR1 is SGHAT and CDR2 FQNNGV. The CDR3 DNA follows: TGTGCCAGCAGCTCCGGCGGGGTAACAGATACGCAGTATTTT. Its protein product is CASSSGGVTDTQYF.

V is TRBV4-1 and J is TRBJ2-1, with D possibly TRBD1 on 5 matching bases. Trimming removed 5 bases from V and 3 bases from J, with 14 bases in between. CDR1 and CDR2 (germline): MGHRA, YSYEKL. The CDR3 is made up of 15 amino acids. CDR3 sequence: CASSKGGQGYNEQFF. The CDR3 DNA reads TGCGCCAGCAGCAAAGGCGGCCAGGGCTACAATGAGCAGTTCTTC.

This clone was seen a handful of times. Other DNA sequences in this sample translate to the same CDR3. The V gene is TRBV28, the J gene TRBJ1-1; tentative D call: TRBD1 (5 bases). Trimming left V 4 bases short and J 0 bases short, with 9 bases between. This CDR3 is 14 amino acids long. Germline V gives CDR1 MDHEN, CDR2 SYDVKM. In DNA, the CDR3 is TGTGCCAGCAGTTCCGACAGAATGAACACTGAAGCTTTCTTT. It yields the protein CASSSDRMNTEAFF.

The gene calls are TRBV11-2 and TRBJ2-5; TRBD1 matches 7 bases. CDR1 is SGHAT and CDR2 is FQNNGV in the germline V gene. V gave up 4 bases and J gave up 5 bases; unmatched junction bases: 10. CDR3 length equals 15 residues. Here the CDR3 DNA reads TGTGCCAGCAGCTCCTGGTTTACGGACAGGGAGACCCAGTACTTC. Protein: CASSSWFTDRETQYF.

The chain combines TRBV7-9 with TRBJ2-5; TRBD1 matches at 9 bases. Germline V gene lookup returns CDR1 SEHNR and CDR2 FQNEAQ (reference sequence). This CDR3 is 18 amino acids long. V trimming: 1 base; J trimming: 4 bases; junction bases outside the gene matches: 13. This CDR3 reads CASSLGRAQGASGETQYF. The CDR3 bases are TGTGCCAGCAGCTTAGGCCGGGCACAGGGGGCATCTGGAGAGACCCAGTACTTC.

CDR3 residues: CASSYSREGGNQPQHF. The CDR3 DNA follows: TGTGCCAGCAGCTACTCCCGGGAGGGTGGCAATCAGCCCCAGCATTTT. The chain links TRBV13 to TRBJ1-5, with unresolved D. V lost 4 bases and J lost 2, with 15 bases in between. This CDR3 is built from 16 residues. Germline CDR1 and CDR2: PRHDT and FYEKMQ (reference sequence).

This clone has only a few counts. This chain joins TRBV2 and TRBJ1-2; D gene ambiguous. The V and J ends lost 8 bases and 1 base respectively, with 11 bases between them. The CDR3 totals 13 residues. Looked up from germline, CDR1 is SNHLY and CDR2 is FYNNEI. CDR3 sequence (DNA): TGTGCCAGCCACGACATGATTAACTATGGCTACACCTTC. This codes for CASHDMINYGYTF.

As for this clone: Other nucleotide sequences from this sample produce the same CDR3. CDR3 in amino acids: CASRATGITEAFF. CDR3 DNA sequence: TGTGCCAGCAGAGCTACAGGAATCACTGAAGCTTTCTTT. The V and J genes are TRBV6-1 and TRBJ1-1; D possibly corresponds to TRBD1 (5 bases). CDR1 and CDR2 from the germline V gene are MNHNS and SASEGT. Between the trimmed V and J ends, which lost 6 bases and 4 bases, there was a span of 12 bases. This CDR3 has 13 amino acids.

The V call is TRBV5-1, the J call TRBJ2-7; possibly TRBD1 for D (6 bases). This CDR3 region has 14 residues. Germline assignment: CDR1 SGHRS and CDR2 YFSETQ. The ends were cut back, 0 bases at V and 3 bases at J, with 10 bases in the middle. CDR3 loop: CASSLAGHLYEQYF. The CDR3 region has the DNA TGCGCCAGCAGCTTGGCGGGACACCTCTACGAGCAGTACTTC.

About this clone itself: The identical CDR3 is also encoded by other nucleotide sequences in the sample. The J gene is TRBJ2-1, the V gene TRBV28; tentative D call: TRBD1 (6 bases). The germline V gene has CDR1 MDHEN and CDR2 SYDVKM. Trimming removed 4 bases at V and 8 bases at J, with 15 bases between. CDR3 length equals 14 residues. The CDR3 region has the DNA TGTGCCAGCAGTTCCGATTACAGGGTCGATGAGCAGTTCTTC. Its translation: CASSSDYRVDEQFF. Based on the CDR3 plus reference TRBV28 and TRBJ2-1, the full variable domain is DVKVTQSSRYLVKRTGEKVFLECVQDMDHENMFWYRQDPGLGLRLIYFSYDVKMKEKGDIPEGYSVSREKKERFSLILESASTNQTSMYLCASSSDYRVDEQFFGPGTRLTVL.

V usage is TRBV6-1 and J usage is TRBJ2-7; 9 bases fit TRBD1. Germline CDR1 MNHNS, CDR2 SASEGT. The J segment lost 4 bases and the V segment lost 7 bases, leaving 5 bases of the junction unmatched. The CDR3 contains 13 residues. CDR3 sequence reads: CASKGTGPYEQYF. CDR3 in DNA: TGTGCCAGCAAAGGGACAGGGCCTTACGAGCAGTACTTC.

A note on this clone: The sample carries other DNA sequences with the same CDR3. The rearrangement joins TRBV7-6 to TRBJ2-3, with 13 bases identical to TRBD2. J gave up 3 bases and V 4 bases, and 1 base lay outside the gene matches. Germline loops: CDR1 SGHVS, CDR2 FNYEAQ. This CDR3 is 15 amino acids long. CDR3 sequence (DNA): TGTGCCAGCAGCTGGACTAGCGGGAGTACAGATACGCAGTATTTT. Protein product: CASSWTSGSTDTQYF.

The rearrangement joins TRBV18 to TRBJ1-1; D possibly corresponds to TRBD1 (6 bases). Trimming cost V 6 bases and J 2 bases, with 19 bases left between them. This CDR3 is 16 amino acids long. Germline-derived CDR1 and CDR2 are KGHSH and LQKENI. The CDR3 coding sequence is TGTGCCAGCTCGCCCGTCCCAGGGGCGGATAACACTGAAGCTTTCTTT. It translates to CASSPVPGADNTEAFF.